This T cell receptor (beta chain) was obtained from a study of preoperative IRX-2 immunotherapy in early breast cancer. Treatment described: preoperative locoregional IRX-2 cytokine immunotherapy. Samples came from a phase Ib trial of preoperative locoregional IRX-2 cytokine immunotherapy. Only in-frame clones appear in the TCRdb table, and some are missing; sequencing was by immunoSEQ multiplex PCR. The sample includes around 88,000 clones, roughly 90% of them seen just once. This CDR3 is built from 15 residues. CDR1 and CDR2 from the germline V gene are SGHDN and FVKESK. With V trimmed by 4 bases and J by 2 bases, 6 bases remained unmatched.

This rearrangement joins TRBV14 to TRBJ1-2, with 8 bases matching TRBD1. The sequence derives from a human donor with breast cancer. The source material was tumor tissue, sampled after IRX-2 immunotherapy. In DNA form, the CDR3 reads TGTGCCAGCAGCCTAGGACAGGGCCTGAACTATGGCTACACCTTC. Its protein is CASSLGQGLNYGYTF.